The source of this T cell receptor (beta chain) is a study of CD8+ T cells in alopecia areata. As concerns this clone: The antigen is undetermined.

CDR3 length equals 15 residues. From germline, CDR1 is MNHNY and CDR2 SVGAGI (reference sequence). V lost 2 bases and J 4 bases, leaving 11 bases between the germline ends. Treatment defined: oral pan-JAK inhibitor, 5-10 mg twice daily. Following extraction, RNA underwent reverse transcription to cDNA, which served as the sequencing template. TCRdb's copy holds only in-frame clones and misses some; the assay was immunoSEQ multiplex PCR. The data contain more than 200,000 clones, 66% of them singletons. The study, taken as a whole, reports: Treatment with tofacitinib significantly lowered scalp clonality and reduced expanded CD8+ clones among the top 100.

This clonotype originated in a human donor with alopecia areata. Source: CD4+ T cells sorted from blood, taken between weeks 44 and 45, from a patient treated with tofacitinib. The V and J genes are TRBV6-6 and TRBJ2-2, with D perhaps matching TRBD2 (5 bases). Here the CDR3 reads CASSYRPEGTGELFF. Here the CDR3 DNA reads TGTGCCAGCAGTTACAGACCAGAGGGCACCGGGGAGCTGTTTTTT.